Described below is a single TCR beta chain sequence and its context. The specificity of this receptor is unknown. No base qualities exist here, and no much larger clone lies one base off it. TCRbeta CDR3 regions were amplified from genomic DNA using the immunoSEQ Assay, a bias-controlled multiplex PCR. In the authors' own workflow: Within the assay, amplification of reference gene primers was used to estimate how many nucleated cells each sample contained. To quantify the absolute abundance of each unique TCRbeta CDR3 rearrangement, sequence reads were collapsed and filtered. For each sample, productive Simpson clonality was calculated as the square root of Simpson's diversity index across productive rearrangements. TCRdb took over this immuneACCESS table, retaining in-frame rearrangements with V and J assigned. Such tables are incomplete; in checked studies, under half of the missing clones stem from an unresolved V gene, and the remainder is unexplained. V, J and clone size were drawn from that table, and D and trimming were deduced from the DNA. This sample gives about 99,000 clones in total; roughly 84% of them show up just once. The ten top clones hold about 11% of the sample.

These data are taken from a study of blood T cell repertoires in COVID-19 (dated by TCRdb to 2018 to 2020). Regarding the research as a whole: Collaborator samples came from the United States, Italy and Spain and covered acute and convalescent phases of COVID-19. The material from the prospective study consisted of cDNA or gDNA derived from T cells, B-cell-depleted T cells, or PBMCs. Deeply sampled blood TCRbeta repertoires from subjects exposed to, actively infected with, or recovered from COVID-19 were included in the dataset. The repertoires were released in a freely available public database intended as a resource for research on the immune response to SARS-CoV-2. The samples were drawn from the first 160 participants of the ongoing ImmuneRACE study and from 1,254 subjects provided by 6 global collaborators. A de-identified subject ID, COVID-19 status, age in years and sex were almost always included in the sample metadata. Where available, HLA class I and class II types were taken from metadata supplied by the sample provider and were not determined by assay-based typing.

Taken from cysteine to phenylalanine, the CDR3 has 14 residues. The sequence is cut down to CDR3 DNA, 42 bases in frame from base 1. V is pared back by 2 bases and J by 2 bases, with 7 bases lying between the germline termini. The germline V gene sets CDR1 to SNHLY and CDR2 to FYNNEI. What the research found in general, with its limitations: Clinical and demographic metadata were provided uncurated, with the amount varying by source and participant.

Each collaborating institution followed its own protocols to collect whole blood in K2EDTA tubes. For TCRbeta analysis, collaborators shipped samples in one of three forms: frozen whole blood, isolated PBMCs, or DNA extracted from either of those sample types. The source is a human donor in a cohort sampled during active COVID-19. Sequenced sample: peripheral blood. In this chain, TRBV2 is recombined with TRBJ1-3, with no reliable assignment of the D segment. CDR3 sequence: CASSENRAGNTIYF. The DNA sequence is TGTGCCAGCAGTGAAAACCGGGCTGGAAACACCATATATTTT.